Detailed here is one T cell receptor (beta chain). This sample is drawn from a study of cytomegalovirus exposure and HLA in healthy donors. The PCR used 60 Vbeta and 13 Jbeta primers. Authors' processing steps: Tens of millions of unique TCR beta chains, roughly 12 million shared, were counted in a later analysis. The method was immunoSEQ multiplex PCR; TCRdb's version includes in-frame clones alone and lacks a portion of them. That table supplies the V and J calls and clone size; D and trimming were determined from the DNA. This sample has over 55,000 clones, with more than 75% found just once. This CDR3 is 14 amino acids long. Germline CDR1 reads SGHRS; CDR2 reads YFSETQ. Losses at the gene ends were 4 bases for V and 5 bases for J; bases not matched to a gene: 6.

The chain is built from TRBV5-1 and TRBJ2-1; 7 positions match TRBD1. Material for sequencing was PBMCs. The origin of this receptor is a male donor in good health and CMV-seronegative. CDR3 sequence: CASSRQGENNEQFF. In nucleotides, the CDR3 is TGCGCCAGCAGCCGACAGGGAGAGAACAATGAGCAGTTCTTC.